There are a few counts of the clone carrying this T cell receptor beta chain. No antigen is known for it. The sample is drawn from a study of CD8 T cells in ankylosing spondylitis. The CDR3 consists of 12 residues. Trimming shortened V by 6 bases and J by 8 bases, and 11 bases separated the two germline ends. Study results and caveats: Apparently characteristic of ankylosing spondylitis blood was a TCR beta motif (roughly 8 highly homologous variants). Significant enrichment of disease-linked clones was reported in matched ankylosing spondylitis synovial fluid.

TCRdb reprocessed the 5' RACE reads via MiXCR and lists one record per CDR3 protein. The table has a few hundred thousand distinct CDR3 sequences, roughly 18% seen once; the top ten hold around 32%. The receptor was derived from a male donor with ankylosing spondylitis or in good health (not recorded which). Source material: blood, either unsorted or a sorted T cell fraction (not recorded which). The J gene is TRBJ1-5, the V gene TRBV12-3 or TRBV12-4; the D is unclear. CDR3 sequence reads: CASSRAPKPQHF. CDR3 DNA sequence: TGTGCCAGCAGCCGCGCCCCGAAGCCCCAGCATTTT.